The 9 T cell receptor beta chains given below trace back to one sample, sequenced in a study of T cell responses to AZD1222 COVID-19 vaccine. TCRdb's copy holds only in-frame clones and misses some; the assay was immunoSEQ multiplex PCR. The table records about 110,000 clones, roughly 92% of them present only once. The specimen was peripheral blood, collected on day 0 of AZD1222 vaccination. Receptor source: an adult in good health.

The V and J genes are TRBV27 and TRBJ1-5; D not certain. The CDR3 consists of 16 residues. The germline V and J ends were trimmed by 4 bases and 5 bases, with 18 bases remaining between them. Germline V CDR1 and CDR2: MNHEY, SMNVEV (reference sequence). The CDR3 region is CASSSAPGWVDQPQHF. In DNA form, the CDR3 reads TGTGCCAGCAGTTCCGCCCCGGGGTGGGTTGATCAGCCCCAGCATTTT.

The chain combines TRBV19 with TRBJ1-1; unclear D gene. V shed 3 bases and J shed 1 base, with 6 bases lying between them. The CDR3 is made up of 13 amino acids. Germline V gene sequence: CDR1 LNHDA, CDR2 SQIVND (reference sequence). CDR3 DNA sequence: TGTGCCAGTAGTATCGGCCAGAACACTGAAGCTTTCTTT. Protein product: CASSIGQNTEAFF.

The chain carries TRBV7-9 and TRBJ2-2; D might be TRBD1 (8 bases). From germline, CDR1 is SEHNR and CDR2 FQNEAQ (reference sequence). The CDR3 covers 15 residues. Trimming pared 5 bases from V and 5 bases from J, leaving 15 bases between. The CDR3: CASSLDRGGTGELFF. The CDR3 nucleotides read TGTGCCAGCAGCCTAGACAGGGGAGGGACCGGGGAGCTGTTTTTT.

The genes are TRBV28 and TRBJ2-7; D remains unclear. There are 16 residues in the CDR3. The V gene's germline CDR1 is MDHEN and CDR2 SYDVKM. Trimming removed 4 bases at V and 0 bases at J, with 16 bases between. The CDR3 nucleotides read TGTGCCAGCAGTTGGTCATCACGGAAAACCTCCTACGAGCAGTACTTC. Its protein product is CASSWSSRKTSYEQYF.

V gene TRBV3-1 (or the pseudogene TRBV3-2) combines with J gene TRBJ1-1, with unresolved D. The V and J ends lost 3 bases and 6 bases respectively, with 8 bases between them. The CDR3 is made up of 12 amino acids. The germline CDR1 and CDR2 sequences are LGHDT and YNNKEL (reference sequence). Written as DNA, the CDR3 is TGTGCCAGCAGCCAGTGGTTGGCTGAAGCTTTCTTT. Amino acids: CASSQWLAEAFF.

The chain couples TRBV10-3 to TRBJ2-3; D remains ambiguous. CDR1 and CDR2 (germline): ENHRY, SYGVKD. The V end lost 3 bases, the J end lost 4 bases, and 5 bases lay between the germline ends. The CDR3 consists of 12 residues. The CDR3 region is CAISDVSDTQYF. Here the CDR3 DNA reads TGTGCCATCAGTGACGTATCAGATACGCAGTATTTT.

The gene calls are TRBV3-1 (or the pseudogene TRBV3-2) and TRBJ2-7; 7 positions agree with TRBD2. With V trimmed by 1 base and J by 2 bases, 11 bases remained unmatched. Per germline, CDR1 LGHDT and CDR2 YNNKEL (reference sequence). The CDR3 consists of 17 residues. This chain's CDR3 is CASSQVLRPGRAYEQYF. DNA for the CDR3: TGTGCCAGCAGCCAAGTTCTTAGGCCAGGGAGGGCCTACGAGCAGTACTTC.

J is TRBJ2-2 and V is TRBV6-1; D call uncertain. V shed 4 bases and J shed 0 bases, with 15 bases lying between them. The CDR3 covers 17 residues. Looked up from germline, CDR1 is MNHNS and CDR2 is SASEGT. CDR3 DNA sequence: TGTGCCAGCAGTGCAGATCAGCGACTTTCGAACACCGGGGAGCTGTTTTTT. Translation gives CASSADQRLSNTGELFF.

The chain carries TRBV28 and TRBJ1-2; perhaps TRBD1 as D (6 bases). The germline gives CDR1 MDHEN, CDR2 SYDVKM. This CDR3 contains 13 residues. Between the trimmed V and J ends, which lost 9 bases and 4 bases, there was a span of 15 bases. In DNA, the CDR3 is TGTGCCAGTAGAGCCGGGACAAGCTATGGCTACACCTTC. It yields the protein CASRAGTSYGYTF.